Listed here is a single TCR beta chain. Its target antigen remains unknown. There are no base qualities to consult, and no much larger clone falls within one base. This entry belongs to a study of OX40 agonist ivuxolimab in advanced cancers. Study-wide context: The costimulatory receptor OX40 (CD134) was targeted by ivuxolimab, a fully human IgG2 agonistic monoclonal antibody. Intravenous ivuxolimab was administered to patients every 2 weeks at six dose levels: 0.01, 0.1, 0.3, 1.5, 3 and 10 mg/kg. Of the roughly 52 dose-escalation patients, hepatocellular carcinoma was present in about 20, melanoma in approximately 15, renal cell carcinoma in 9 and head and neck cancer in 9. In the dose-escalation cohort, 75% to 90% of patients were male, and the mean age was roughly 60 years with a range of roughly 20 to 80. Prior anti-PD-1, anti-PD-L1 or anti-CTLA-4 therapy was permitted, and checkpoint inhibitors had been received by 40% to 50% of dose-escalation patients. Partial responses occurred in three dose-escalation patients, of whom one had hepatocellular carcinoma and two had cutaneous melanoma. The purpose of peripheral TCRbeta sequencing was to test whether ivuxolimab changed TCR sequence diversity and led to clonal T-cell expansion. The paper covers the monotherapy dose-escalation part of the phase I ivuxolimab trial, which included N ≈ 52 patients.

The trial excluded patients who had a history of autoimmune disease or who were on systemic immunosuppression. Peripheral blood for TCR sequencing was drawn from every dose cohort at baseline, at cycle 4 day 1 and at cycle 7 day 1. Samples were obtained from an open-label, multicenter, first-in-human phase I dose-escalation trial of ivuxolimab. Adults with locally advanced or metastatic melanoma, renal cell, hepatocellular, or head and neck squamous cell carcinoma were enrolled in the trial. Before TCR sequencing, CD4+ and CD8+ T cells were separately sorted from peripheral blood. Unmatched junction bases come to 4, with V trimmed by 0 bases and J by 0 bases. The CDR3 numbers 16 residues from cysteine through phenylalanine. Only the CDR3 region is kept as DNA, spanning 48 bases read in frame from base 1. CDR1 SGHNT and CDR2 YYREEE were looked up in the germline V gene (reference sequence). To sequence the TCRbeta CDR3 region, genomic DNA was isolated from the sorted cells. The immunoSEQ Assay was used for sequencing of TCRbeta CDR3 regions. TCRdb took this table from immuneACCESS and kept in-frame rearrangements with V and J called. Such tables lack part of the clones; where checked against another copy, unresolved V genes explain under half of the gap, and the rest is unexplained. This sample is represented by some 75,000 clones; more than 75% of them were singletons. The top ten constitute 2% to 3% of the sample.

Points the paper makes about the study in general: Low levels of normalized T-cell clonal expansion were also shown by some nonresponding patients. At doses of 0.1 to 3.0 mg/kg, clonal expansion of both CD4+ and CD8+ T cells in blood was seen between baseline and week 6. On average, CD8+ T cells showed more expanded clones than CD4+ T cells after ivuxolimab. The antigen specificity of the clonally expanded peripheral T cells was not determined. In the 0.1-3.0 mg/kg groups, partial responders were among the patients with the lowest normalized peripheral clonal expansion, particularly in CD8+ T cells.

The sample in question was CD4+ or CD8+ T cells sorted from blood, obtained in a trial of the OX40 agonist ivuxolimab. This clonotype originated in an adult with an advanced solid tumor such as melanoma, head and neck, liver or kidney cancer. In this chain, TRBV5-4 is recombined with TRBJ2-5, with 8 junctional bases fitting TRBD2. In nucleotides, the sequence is TGTGCCAGCAGCTTGGGAAGCGGGGGAAACCAAGAGACCCAGTACTTC. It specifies CASSLGSGGNQETQYF.